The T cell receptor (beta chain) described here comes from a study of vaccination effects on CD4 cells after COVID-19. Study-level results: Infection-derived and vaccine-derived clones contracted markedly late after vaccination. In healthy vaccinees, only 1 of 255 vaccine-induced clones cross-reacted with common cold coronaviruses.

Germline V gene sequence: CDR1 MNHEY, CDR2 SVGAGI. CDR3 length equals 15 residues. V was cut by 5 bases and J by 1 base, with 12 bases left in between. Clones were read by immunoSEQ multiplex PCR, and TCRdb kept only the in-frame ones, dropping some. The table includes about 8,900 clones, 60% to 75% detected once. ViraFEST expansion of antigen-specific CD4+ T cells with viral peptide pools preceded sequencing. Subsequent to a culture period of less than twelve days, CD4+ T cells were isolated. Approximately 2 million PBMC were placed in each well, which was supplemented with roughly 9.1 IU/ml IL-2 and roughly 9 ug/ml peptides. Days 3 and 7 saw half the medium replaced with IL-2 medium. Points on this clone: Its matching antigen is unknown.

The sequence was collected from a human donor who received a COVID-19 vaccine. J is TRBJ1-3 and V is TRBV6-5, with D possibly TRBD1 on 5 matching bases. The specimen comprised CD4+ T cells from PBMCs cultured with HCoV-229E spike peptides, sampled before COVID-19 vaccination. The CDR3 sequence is CASSRDFGSGNTIYF. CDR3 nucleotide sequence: TGTGCCAGCAGTCGGGACTTTGGGTCTGGAAACACCATATATTTT.